Included here is one T cell receptor (beta chain) sequence, with context. Its antigen is as yet unknown. A single base separates this from a much larger clone, so it may be a read error. This record belongs to a study of blood T cells in healthy people across ages. In the study overall: For every two T cells, template switching captured about one barcoded beta molecule.

This CDR3 is built from 15 residues. Germline lookup yields CDR1 DFQATT and CDR2 SNEGSKA (reference sequence). J lost 0 bases, V lost 5 bases, and 10 bases had no gene match. A second PCR, run for about 7 to 11 cycles, used a sample-barcoded 5' primer plus a J-beta primer mix. MiXCR was run by TCRdb on the 5' RACE reads, yielding one entry per CDR3 protein. Found here are about 670,000 distinct CDR3 sequences, about 50% of them singletons; the top ten hold roughly 14%. Peripheral blood samples of around 9.5 milliliters were drawn from each donor. General observations from the study: Measured against age, TCR beta diversity per million T cells decreased in a roughly linear manner. Strong correlation existed between TCR beta diversity and naive T cell percentage.

Sequences were obtained from blood. The receptor comes from a woman older than 75 in good health. The chain recombines TRBV20-1 with TRBJ2-7; 7 bases are shared with TRBD1. The CDR3 spells CSAPYRQGISYEQYF. The CDR3 DNA reads as TGCAGTGCTCCGTACAGACAGGGCATCTCCTACGAGCAGTACTTC.